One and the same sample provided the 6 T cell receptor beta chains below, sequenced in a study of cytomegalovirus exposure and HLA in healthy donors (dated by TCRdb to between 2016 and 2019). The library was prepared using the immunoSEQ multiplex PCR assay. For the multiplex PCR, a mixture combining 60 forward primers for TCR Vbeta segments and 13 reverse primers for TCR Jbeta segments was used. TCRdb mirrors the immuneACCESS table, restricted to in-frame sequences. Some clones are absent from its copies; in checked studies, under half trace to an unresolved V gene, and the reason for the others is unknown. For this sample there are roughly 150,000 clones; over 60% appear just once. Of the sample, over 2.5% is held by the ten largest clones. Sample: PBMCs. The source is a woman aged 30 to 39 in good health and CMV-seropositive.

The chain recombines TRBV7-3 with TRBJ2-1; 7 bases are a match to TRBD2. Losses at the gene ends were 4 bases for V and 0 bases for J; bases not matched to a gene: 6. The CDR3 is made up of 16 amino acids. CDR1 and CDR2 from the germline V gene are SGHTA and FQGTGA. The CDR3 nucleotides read TGTGCCAGCAGCTCCATGGGGGGGAGCTCCTACAATGAGCAGTTCTTC. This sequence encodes CASSSMGGSSYNEQFF.

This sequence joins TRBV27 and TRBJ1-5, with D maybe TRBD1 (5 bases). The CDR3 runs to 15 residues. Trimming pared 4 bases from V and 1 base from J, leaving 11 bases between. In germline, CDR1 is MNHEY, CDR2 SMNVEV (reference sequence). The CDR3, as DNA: TGTGCCAGCAGTTCCCACAGGAACAGCAATCAGCCCCAGCATTTT. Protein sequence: CASSSHRNSNQPQHF.

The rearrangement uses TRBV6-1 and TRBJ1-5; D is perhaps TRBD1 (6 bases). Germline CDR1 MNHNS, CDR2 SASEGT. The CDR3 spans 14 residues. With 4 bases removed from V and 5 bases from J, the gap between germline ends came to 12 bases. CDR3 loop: CASSVTGIDQPQHF. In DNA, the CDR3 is TGTGCCAGCAGTGTTACAGGGATCGATCAGCCCCAGCATTTT.

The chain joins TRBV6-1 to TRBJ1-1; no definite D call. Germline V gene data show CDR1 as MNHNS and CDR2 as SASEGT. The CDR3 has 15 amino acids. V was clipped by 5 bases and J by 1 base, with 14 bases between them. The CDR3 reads CASSWPSQSNTEAFF. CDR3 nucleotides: TGTGCCAGCAGTTGGCCCTCCCAATCGAACACTGAAGCTTTCTTT.

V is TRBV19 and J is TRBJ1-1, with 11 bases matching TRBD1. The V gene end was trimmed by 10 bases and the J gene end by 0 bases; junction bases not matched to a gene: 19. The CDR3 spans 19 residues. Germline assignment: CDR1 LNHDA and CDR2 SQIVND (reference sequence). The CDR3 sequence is CAKGGTIGTGGNMNTEAFF. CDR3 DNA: TGTGCCAAGGGGGGGACCATCGGGACAGGGGGAAATATGAACACTGAAGCTTTCTTT.

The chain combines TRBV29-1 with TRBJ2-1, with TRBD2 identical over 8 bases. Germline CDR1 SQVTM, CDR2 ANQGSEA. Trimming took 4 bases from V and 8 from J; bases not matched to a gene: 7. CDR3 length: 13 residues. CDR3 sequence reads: CSVVGGRWDEQFF. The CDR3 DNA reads TGCAGCGTTGTAGGCGGGAGGTGGGATGAGCAGTTCTTC.